Listed here is a single T cell receptor (beta chain). This entry belongs to a study of OX40 agonist ivuxolimab in advanced cancers. Study background: Treatment received earlier with anti-PD-1, anti-PD-L1 or anti-CTLA-4 agents was allowed, and around 40% had some.

The CDR3 runs 15 residues. The V end was cut by 4 bases, the J end by 6 bases, with 18 bases between. CDR1 is SGHRS and CDR2 is YFSETQ in the germline V gene. Here immunoSEQ multiplex PCR was the method, and the copy in TCRdb shows in-frame clones only, minus some. The table has tens of thousands of clones, 82% seen once; the top ten hold over 0.4%. This sequence joins TRBV5-1 and TRBJ2-3; no definite D call. This receptor was taken from an adult with an advanced solid tumor such as melanoma, head and neck, liver or kidney cancer. Material: CD4+ or CD8+ T cells sorted from blood, obtained in a trial of the OX40 agonist ivuxolimab. The CDR3 sequence is CASSPAAAVRDTQYF. CDR3 coding DNA: TGCGCCAGCAGCCCCGCGGCGGCAGTCCGGGATACGCAGTATTTT.